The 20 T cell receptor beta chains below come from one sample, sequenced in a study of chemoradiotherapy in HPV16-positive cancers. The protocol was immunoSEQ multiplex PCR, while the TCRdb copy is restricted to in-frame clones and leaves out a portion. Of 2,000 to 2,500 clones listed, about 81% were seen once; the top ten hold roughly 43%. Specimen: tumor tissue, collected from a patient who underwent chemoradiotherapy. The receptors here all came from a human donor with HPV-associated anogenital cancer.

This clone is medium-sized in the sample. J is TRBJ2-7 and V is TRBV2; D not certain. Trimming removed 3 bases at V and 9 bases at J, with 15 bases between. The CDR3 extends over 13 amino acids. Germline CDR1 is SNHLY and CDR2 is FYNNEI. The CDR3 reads CASSDRATLGQYF. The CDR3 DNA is TGTGCCAGCAGTGATAGGGCTACCTTAGGGCAGTACTTC. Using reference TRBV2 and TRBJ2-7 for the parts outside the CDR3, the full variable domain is EPEVTQTPSHQVTQMGQEVILRCVPISNHLYFYWYRQILGQKVEFLVSFYNNEISEKSEIFDDQFSVERPDGSNFTLKIRSTKLEDSAMYFCASSDRATLGQYFGPGTRLTVT.

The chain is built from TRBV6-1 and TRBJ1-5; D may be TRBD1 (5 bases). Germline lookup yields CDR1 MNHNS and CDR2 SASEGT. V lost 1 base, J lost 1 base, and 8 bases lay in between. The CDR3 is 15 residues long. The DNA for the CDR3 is TGTGCCAGCAGTGAAGAAGAGGGGAGCAATCAGCCCCAGCATTTT. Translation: CASSEEEGSNQPQHF.

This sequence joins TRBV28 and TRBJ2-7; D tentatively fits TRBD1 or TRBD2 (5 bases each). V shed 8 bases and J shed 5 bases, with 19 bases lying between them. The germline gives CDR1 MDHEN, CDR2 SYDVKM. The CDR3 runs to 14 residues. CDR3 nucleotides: TGTGCCAGCGGAGTAACCGGGACGAAGAACGAGCAGTACTTC. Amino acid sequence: CASGVTGTKNEQYF.

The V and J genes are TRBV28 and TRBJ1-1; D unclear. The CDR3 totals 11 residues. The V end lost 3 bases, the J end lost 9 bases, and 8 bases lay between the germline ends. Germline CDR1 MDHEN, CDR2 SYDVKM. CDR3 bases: TGTGCCAGCAGTTTGGGTCAGAAAGCTTTCTTT. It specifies CASSLGQKAFF. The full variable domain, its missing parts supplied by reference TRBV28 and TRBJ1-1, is DVKVTQSSRYLVKRTGEKVFLECVQDMDHENMFWYRQDPGLGLRLIYFSYDVKMKEKGDIPEGYSVSREKKERFSLILESASTNQTSMYLCASSLGQKAFFGQGTRLTVV.

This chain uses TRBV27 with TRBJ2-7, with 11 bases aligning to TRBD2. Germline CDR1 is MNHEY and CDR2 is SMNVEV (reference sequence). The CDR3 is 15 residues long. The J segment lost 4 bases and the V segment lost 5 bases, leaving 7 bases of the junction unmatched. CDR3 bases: TGTGCCAGCAGTAACCTCCTAGCGGGAGGATACGAGCAGTACTTC. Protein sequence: CASSNLLAGGYEQYF.

The CDR3 sequence: CASSKTERQPQHF. The CDR3 nucleotides are TGTGCCAGTAGTAAAACAGAGAGACAGCCCCAGCATTTT. The rearrangement joins TRBV19 to TRBJ1-5; D remains unclear. The CDR3 runs 13 residues. Germline CDR1 LNHDA, CDR2 SQIVND (reference sequence). Trimming left V 4 bases short and J 7 bases short, with 11 bases between. The full variable domain, rest sourced from reference TRBV19 and TRBJ1-5, is DGGITQSPKYLFRKEGQNVTLSCEQNLNHDAMYWYRQDPGQGLRLIYYSQIVNDFQKGDIAEGYSVSREKKESFPLTVTSAQKNPTAFYLCASSKTERQPQHFGDGTRLSIL.

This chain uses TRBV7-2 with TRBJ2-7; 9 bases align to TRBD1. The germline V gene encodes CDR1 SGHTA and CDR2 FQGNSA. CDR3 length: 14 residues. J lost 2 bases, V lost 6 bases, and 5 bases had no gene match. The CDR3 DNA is TGTGCCAGCAGTCCCGGGACAGGGACCTACGAGCAGTACTTC. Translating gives CASSPGTGTYEQYF.

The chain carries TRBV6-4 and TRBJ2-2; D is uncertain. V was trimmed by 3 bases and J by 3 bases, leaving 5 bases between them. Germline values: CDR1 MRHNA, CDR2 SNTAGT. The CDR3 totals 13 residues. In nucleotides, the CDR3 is TGTGCCAGCAGTGAAGGATACACCGGGGAGCTGTTTTTT. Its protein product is CASSEGYTGELFF.

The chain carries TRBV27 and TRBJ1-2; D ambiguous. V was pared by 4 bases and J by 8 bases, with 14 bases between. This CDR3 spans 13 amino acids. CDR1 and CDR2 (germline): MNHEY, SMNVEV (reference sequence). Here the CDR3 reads CASSSISGYGYTF. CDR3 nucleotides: TGTGCCAGCAGTTCGATATCGGGGTACGGCTACACCTTC.

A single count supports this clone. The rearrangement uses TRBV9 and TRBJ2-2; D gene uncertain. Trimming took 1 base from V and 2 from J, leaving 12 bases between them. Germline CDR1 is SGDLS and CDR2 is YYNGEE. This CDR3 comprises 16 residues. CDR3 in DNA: TGTGCCAGCAGCGTAAGTTTTAGGCATAACACCGGGGAGCTGTTTTTT. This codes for CASSVSFRHNTGELFF.

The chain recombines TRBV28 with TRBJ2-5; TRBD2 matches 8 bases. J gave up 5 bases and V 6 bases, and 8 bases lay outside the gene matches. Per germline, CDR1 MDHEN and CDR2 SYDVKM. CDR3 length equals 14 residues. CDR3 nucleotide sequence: TGTGCCAGCAGCCCCGGGGGGGGTTGGGAGACCCAGTACTTC. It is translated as CASSPGGGWETQYF.

CDR3 in DNA: TGCGCCAGCAGCCAAGATGAGACAGGGGGCTACGAGCAGTACTTC. Translated: CASSQDETGGYEQYF. V and J are TRBV4-3 and TRBJ2-7, with TRBD1 matching over 9 bases. Germline CDR1 is LGHNA and CDR2 is YSLEER. The CDR3 contains 15 residues. V lost 0 bases, J lost 3 bases, and 3 bases stayed unmatched.

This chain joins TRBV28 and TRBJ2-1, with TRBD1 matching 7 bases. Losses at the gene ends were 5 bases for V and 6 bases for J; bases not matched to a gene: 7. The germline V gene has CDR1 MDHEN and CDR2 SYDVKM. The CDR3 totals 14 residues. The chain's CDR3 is CASSAAGTVNEQFF. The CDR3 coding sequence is TGTGCCAGCAGTGCTGCCGGGACAGTCAATGAGCAGTTCTTC.

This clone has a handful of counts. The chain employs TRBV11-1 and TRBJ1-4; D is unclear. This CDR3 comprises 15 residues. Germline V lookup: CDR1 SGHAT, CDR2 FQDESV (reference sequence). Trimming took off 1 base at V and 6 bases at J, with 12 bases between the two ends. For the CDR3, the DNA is TGTGCCAGCAGCTTAGGAGGCAGTGCCTATGAAAAACTGTTTTTT. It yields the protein CASSLGGSAYEKLFF. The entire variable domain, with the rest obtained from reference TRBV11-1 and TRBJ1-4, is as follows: EAEVAQSPRYKITEKSQAVAFWCDPISGHATLYWYRQILGQGPELLVQFQDESVVDDSQLPKDRFSAERLKGVDSTLKIQPAELGDSAMYLCASSLGGSAYEKLFFGSGTQLSVL.

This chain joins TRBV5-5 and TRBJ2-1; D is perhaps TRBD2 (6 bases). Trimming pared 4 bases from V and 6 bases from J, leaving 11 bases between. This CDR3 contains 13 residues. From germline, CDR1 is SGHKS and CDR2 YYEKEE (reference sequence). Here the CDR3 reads CASSRLDFNEQFF. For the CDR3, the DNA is TGTGCCAGCAGCCGACTAGACTTCAATGAGCAGTTCTTC.

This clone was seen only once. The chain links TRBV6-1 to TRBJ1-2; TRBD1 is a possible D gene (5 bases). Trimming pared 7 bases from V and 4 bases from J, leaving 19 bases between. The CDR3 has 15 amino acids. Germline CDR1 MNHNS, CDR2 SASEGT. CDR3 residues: CASTGRAGRGYGYTF. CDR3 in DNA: TGTGCCAGCACTGGTCGGGCAGGGCGAGGCTATGGCTACACCTTC.

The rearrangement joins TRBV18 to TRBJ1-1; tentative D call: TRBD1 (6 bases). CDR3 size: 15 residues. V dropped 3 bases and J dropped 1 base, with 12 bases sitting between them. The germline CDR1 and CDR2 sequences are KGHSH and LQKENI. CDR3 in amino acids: CASSPDTGKNTEAFF. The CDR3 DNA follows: TGTGCCAGCTCACCCGACACAGGGAAGAACACTGAAGCTTTCTTT.

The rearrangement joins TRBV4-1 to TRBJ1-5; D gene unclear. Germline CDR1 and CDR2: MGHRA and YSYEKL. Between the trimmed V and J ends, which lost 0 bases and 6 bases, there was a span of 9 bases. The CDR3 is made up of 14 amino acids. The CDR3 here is CASSQDSAGQPQHF. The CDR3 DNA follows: TGCGCCAGCAGCCAAGACAGTGCCGGTCAGCCCCAGCATTTT.

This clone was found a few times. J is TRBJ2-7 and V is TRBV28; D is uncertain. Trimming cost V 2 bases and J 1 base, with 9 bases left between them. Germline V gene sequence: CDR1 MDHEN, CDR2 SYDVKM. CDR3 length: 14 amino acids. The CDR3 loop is CASSLDTKSYEQYF. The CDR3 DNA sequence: TGTGCCAGCAGTTTAGACACTAAATCCTACGAGCAGTACTTC.

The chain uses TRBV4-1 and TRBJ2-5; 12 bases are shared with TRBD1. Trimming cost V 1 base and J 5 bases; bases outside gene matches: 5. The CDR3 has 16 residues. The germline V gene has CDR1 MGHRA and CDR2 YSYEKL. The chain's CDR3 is CASSQAGTGGVETQYF. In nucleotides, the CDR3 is TGCGCCAGCAGCCAAGCCGGGACAGGGGGCGTCGAGACCCAGTACTTC.